This T cell receptor beta chain originates from a study of shared clonotypes between healthy human individuals. Measured with immunoSEQ multiplex PCR; TCRdb has only the in-frame clones, and not every one. Here the sample spans around 2,000,000 clones, 85% to 95% being singletons. The CDR3 spans 14 residues. Germline values: CDR1 KGHSH, CDR2 LQKENI. Trimming left V 3 bases short and J 1 base short, with 10 bases between. Study-wide results and limits: In several donors, about 5% of naive CD4 clonotypes appeared in common.

With respect to this clone: What it recognizes is unknown.

Within Nashville, Tennessee resided all donors, each a Caucasian adult. Sequencing used naive CD4+ T cells sorted from blood. Subset given: CD45RA+ positively selected. The gene calls are TRBV18 and TRBJ2-7; D unresolved. This TCR came from a man between 18 and 35 years old in good health. CDR3 amino acids: CASSPDAQSYEQYF. The DNA for the CDR3 is TGTGCCAGCTCACCGGACGCCCAGTCCTACGAGCAGTACTTC.